This T cell receptor (beta chain) was sequenced in a study of blood T cell repertoires in COVID-19. The protocol was immunoSEQ multiplex PCR, while the TCRdb copy is restricted to in-frame clones and leaves out a portion. The table records fewer than 300,000 clones, approximately 91% of them present only once. This clone was observed once. Losses at the gene ends were 3 bases for V and 3 bases for J; bases not matched to a gene: 4. CDR3 length equals 14 residues. Germline CDR1 is KGHSH and CDR2 is LQKENI. Input material: PBMCs or T cells enriched from blood (not recorded which). This clonotype was obtained from a middle-aged woman with acute COVID-19. The chain couples TRBV18 to TRBJ2-7; 8 bases fit TRBD1. CDR3: CASSPQTGGYEQYF. CDR3 DNA sequence: TGTGCCAGCTCACCTCAAACAGGGGGCTACGAGCAGTACTTC. The variable domain in full, with the rest retrieved from reference TRBV18 and TRBJ2-7, is NAGVMQNPRHLVRRRGQEARLRCSPMKGHSHVYWYRQLPEEGLKFMVYLQKENIIDESGMPKERFSAEFPKEGPSILRIQQVVRGDSAAYFCASSPQTGGYEQYFGPGTRLTVT.